These T cell receptor beta chains were read from a single sample in a study of CD8+ T cells in alopecia areata. Libraries were prepared by immunoSEQ multiplex PCR; TCRdb keeps only in-frame clonotypes and omits some of them. The data hold about 74,000 clones, with over 25% observed a single time. The sequenced sample was CD8+ T cells sorted from blood, obtained at week 4, from a patient treated with tofacitinib. These receptors all come from a human donor with alopecia areata. Both conserved end residues are part of each CDR3. The order of the fields is D gene, J gene, clone size, V gene, CDR3 protein, CDR3 DNA. The D gene is left open where the match is weak. Expanded clones get a size class; other rows say once, few or many, or leave the size out.

TRBD1 TRBJ2-7 - TRBV7-6 CASTSTGGGNEQYF TGTGCCAGCACCTCGACAGGGGGCGGCAACGAGCAGTACTTC
TRBD1 TRBJ1-5 few TRBV18 CASSPGDSSNQPQHF TGTGCCAGCTCACCAGGGGACAGTAGCAATCAGCCCCAGCATTTT
- TRBJ1-4 - TRBV30 CAWEKRERDIHF TGTGCCTGGGAAAAAAGGGAGCGGGACATCCATTTT
- TRBJ2-5 once TRBV29-1 CSAVREYETQYF TGCAGCGCCGTTAGGGAATACGAGACCCAGTACTTC
- TRBJ1-2 - TRBV9 CASSGRDTFYGYTF TGTGCCAGCAGCGGCCGGGACACCTTCTATGGCTACACCTTC
TRBD1 TRBJ2-1 - TRBV15 CATSRSRDRVNNEQFF TGTGCCACCAGCAGAAGCCGGGACAGAGTCAACAATGAGCAGTTCTTC
- TRBJ1-2 once TRBV7-9 CASSSQEYGYTF TGTGCCAGCAGTTCACAAGAGTATGGCTACACCTTC
TRBD1 TRBJ2-1 few TRBV29-1 CSVVGQGGYPGGEQFF TGCAGCGTTGTGGGACAGGGGGGGTACCCTGGTGGAGAGCAGTTCTTC
- TRBJ2-7 - TRBV30 CAWSVEAAYEQYF TGTGCCTGGAGTGTAGAGGCGGCGTACGAGCAGTACTTC
TRBD2 TRBJ2-7 few TRBV29-1 CSVGGGASYEQYF TGCAGCGTTGGGGGAGGGGCCTCCTACGAGCAGTACTTC
TRBD2 TRBJ2-1 - TRBV27 CASSHRGLANNEQFF TGTGCCAGCAGTCATCGGGGACTAGCTAACAATGAGCAGTTCTTC
TRBD2 TRBJ2-7 - TRBV27 CASSSGTSGIEQYF TGTGCCAGCAGTAGCGGGACTAGCGGGATCGAGCAGTACTTC
TRBD1 TRBJ1-1 - TRBV29-1 CSVGDRVEAFF TGCAGCGTTGGGGACAGGGTTGAAGCTTTCTTT
- TRBJ2-2 - TRBV6-4 CASTPDEDTGELFF TGTGCCAGCACCCCAGACGAGGACACCGGGGAGCTGTTTTTT
- TRBJ2-7 - TRBV15 CATSRGPGVLDEQYF TGTGCCACCAGCAGAGGGCCGGGAGTTTTGGACGAGCAGTACTTC
TRBD1 TRBJ2-7 - TRBV7-9 CASSLLETGVPQQYF TGTGCCAGCAGCCTACTGGAGACAGGGGTCCCTCAGCAGTACTTC
TRBD2 TRBJ2-7 few TRBV25-1 CASSSTAGGAGEQYF TGTGCCAGCAGCTCAACAGCGGGAGGTGCTGGCGAGCAGTACTTC
- TRBJ2-1 - TRBV5-1 CASSLEVRQYSYNEQFF TGCGCCAGCAGCTTGGAGGTTCGGCAGTATTCCTACAATGAGCAGTTCTTC
- TRBJ2-1 - TRBV20-1 CSARSGDEQFF TGCAGTGCTAGATCAGGGGATGAGCAGTTCTTC
- TRBJ1-2 - TRBV27 CASSFSKGRVGYTF TGTGCCAGCAGTTTCTCTAAGGGAAGGGTTGGCTACACCTTC
- TRBJ1-3 - TRBV7-9 CASSEADFSGNTIYF TGTGCCAGCAGCGAAGCAGATTTCTCTGGAAACACCATATATTTT
- TRBJ2-6 - TRBV29-1 CSVGGVADSGANVLTF TGCAGCGTTGGGGGGGTAGCGGACTCTGGGGCCAACGTCCTGACTTTC
TRBD2 TRBJ2-1 few TRBV14 CASSQGTPAGAIHEQFF TGTGCCAGCAGCCAAGGTACCCCCGCGGGAGCGATACATGAGCAGTTCTTC
TRBD1 TRBJ2-7 - TRBV27 CASRPTGASYEQYF TGTGCCAGCCGGCCCACAGGGGCTTCCTACGAGCAGTACTTC
- TRBJ1-5 - TRBV30 CAWGRDTGNQPQHF TGTGCCTGGGGCCGGGACACAGGCAATCAGCCCCAGCATTTT
- TRBJ1-2 - TRBV29-1 CSGRWTGDGYTF TGCAGCGGCCGTTGGACGGGAGATGGCTACACCTTC
TRBD1 TRBJ1-2 few TRBV10-3 CAITTTGGGYTF TGTGCCATCACCACCACAGGGGGTGGCTACACCTTC
- TRBJ2-7 - TRBV4-1 CASSQGVRGYEQYF TGCGCCAGCAGCCAAGGCGTCAGGGGTTACGAGCAGTACTTC
- TRBJ2-7 - TRBV4-2 CASSQAQGGEQYF TGTGCCAGCAGCCAAGCCCAGGGAGGCGAGCAGTACTTC
- TRBJ2-3 - TRBV29-1 CSVGGIGDTQYF TGCAGCGTTGGGGGAATTGGCGATACGCAGTATTTT
- TRBJ1-5 few TRBV29-1 CSVAKEGFGQPQHF TGCAGCGTGGCCAAGGAGGGATTTGGTCAGCCCCAGCATTTT
- TRBJ2-7 - TRBV27 CASSFGQLYEQYF TGTGCCAGCAGTTTCGGACAGCTCTACGAGCAGTACTTC
TRBD2 TRBJ2-1 - TRBV29-1 CSASSGRASYNEQFF TGCAGCGCCTCTAGCGGGAGGGCCTCCTACAATGAGCAGTTCTTC
TRBD2 TRBJ2-5 many TRBV13 CASSSPFDLAGGPGETQYF TGTGCCAGCAGCTCCCCATTTGATCTAGCGGGAGGGCCGGGTGAGACCCAGTACTTC
- TRBJ1-1 - TRBV6-1 CASRRAGTEAFF TGTGCCAGCAGGCGGGCCGGCACTGAAGCTTTCTTT
- TRBJ1-5 - TRBV6-5 CASTIGPLKPQHF TGTGCCAGCACCATAGGGCCTTTAAAGCCCCAGCATTTT
- TRBJ2-2 - TRBV29-1 CSVVDGQNTGELFF TGCAGCGTTGTCGACGGACAGAACACCGGGGAGCTGTTTTTT
TRBD1 TRBJ2-2 - TRBV9 CASSPPGTGATGELFF TGTGCCAGCAGCCCCCCCGGGACAGGGGCCACCGGGGAGCTGTTTTTT
- TRBJ2-1 - TRBV5-1 CASRLSGYHNEQFF TGCGCCAGCCGACTTTCTGGATATCACAATGAGCAGTTCTTC